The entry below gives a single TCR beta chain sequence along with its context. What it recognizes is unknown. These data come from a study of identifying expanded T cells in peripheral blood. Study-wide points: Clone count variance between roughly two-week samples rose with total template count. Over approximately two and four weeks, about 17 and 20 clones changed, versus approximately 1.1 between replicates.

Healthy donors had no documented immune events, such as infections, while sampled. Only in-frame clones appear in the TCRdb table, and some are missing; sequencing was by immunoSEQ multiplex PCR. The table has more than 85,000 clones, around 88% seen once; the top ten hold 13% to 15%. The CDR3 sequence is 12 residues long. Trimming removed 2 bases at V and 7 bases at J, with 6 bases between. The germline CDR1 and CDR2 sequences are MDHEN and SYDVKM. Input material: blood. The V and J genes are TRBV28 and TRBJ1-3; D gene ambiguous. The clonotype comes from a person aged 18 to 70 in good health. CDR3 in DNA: TGTGCCAGCAGTTTAAATGGGAACACCATATATTTT. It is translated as CASSLNGNTIYF. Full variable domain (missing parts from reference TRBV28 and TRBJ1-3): DVKVTQSSRYLVKRTGEKVFLECVQDMDHENMFWYRQDPGLGLRLIYFSYDVKMKEKGDIPEGYSVSREKKERFSLILESASTNQTSMYLCASSLNGNTIYFGEGSWLTVV.